Listed below are T cell receptor beta chains from one sample, sequenced in a study of blood T cells in healthy people across ages. TCRdb called the 5' RACE reads again in MiXCR, with one record for every CDR3 protein. The data hold around 970,000 distinct CDR3 sequences, with just over 50% observed a single time. Sequenced sample: blood. The source is a woman between 55 and 75 years old in good health. The CDR3 runs from the conserved cysteine through the conserved F or W. The D gene is left open where the match is weak. Rows may omit the clone size; those that give it use once, few, many or a size class.

-	TRBJ2-5	TRBV7-2	few	TGTGCCAGCGGTTACCCAGGTTCCCCTAGAGAGACCCAGTACTTC	CASGYPGSPRETQYF
-	TRBJ2-6	TRBV28	-	TGTGCCAGCAGTTTACCTCTAATTGGGGCCAACGTCCTGACTTTC	CASSLPLIGANVLTF
-	TRBJ1-1	TRBV3-1	few	TGTGCCAGCAGCCAAGGTGGCTATAACACTGAAGCTTTCTTT	CASSQGGYNTEAFF
TRBD2	TRBJ2-3	TRBV11-2	-	TGTGCCAGCAGCTCGGGACTAGCGGGAGGGATCACAGATACGCAGTATTTT	CASSSGLAGGITDTQYF
-	TRBJ1-2	TRBV11-2	-	TGTGCCAGCAGGGCCAGCAGCAGGGGCTATGGCTACACCTTC	CASRASSRGYGYTF
TRBD1	TRBJ1-5	TRBV7-9	many	TGTGCCAGCAGCATCGACAGGGCTGATCAGCCCCAGCATTTT	CASSIDRADQPQHF
-	TRBJ2-7	TRBV20-1	few	TGCAGTGCTAAGTGGAGGGAACGCTACGAGCAGTACTTC	CSAKWRERYEQYF
TRBD2	TRBJ2-7	TRBV20-1	few	TGCAGTGCTAGATCGACCGGGACTAGCGGGAGGGGTCGCTTCTACGAGCAGTACTTC	CSARSTGTSGRGRFYEQYF
TRBD1	TRBJ2-7	TRBV7-2	-	TGTGCCAGCAGCTTTGGTGGGACAGTTCTATACGAGCAGTACTTC	CASSFGGTVLYEQYF
TRBD1	TRBJ2-3	TRBV6-5	many	TGTGCCAGCAGTTACTCGAGCGGGACAGGGGGAGCAGATACGCAGTATTTT	CASSYSSGTGGADTQYF
-	TRBJ2-3	TRBV11-2	once	TGTGCCAGCAGACCGGGTGCCTCCCTACCCACAGATACGCAGTATTTT	CASRPGASLPTDTQYF
-	TRBJ2-7	TRBV4-1	-	TGCGCCAGCAGCCAAGCCGTGGGAGTCTCCTACGAGCAGTACTTC	CASSQAVGVSYEQYF
TRBD1	TRBJ2-7	TRBV6-2/TRBV6-3	-	TGTGCCAGCAGTTCCCTCAGGGGGAAAAGGTCCTACGAGCAGTACTTC	CASSSLRGKRSYEQYF
TRBD1	TRBJ1-4	TRBV25-1	few	TGTGCCAGCAGTGAATGGGGACAGAGACTGTTTTTT	CASSEWGQRLFF
TRBD1	TRBJ2-7	TRBV5-1	-	TGCGCCAGCAGCCAACGACAGGGTAACTACGAGCAGTACTTC	CASSQRQGNYEQYF
TRBD2	TRBJ2-7	TRBV7-2	-	TGTGCCAGCAGCTATCGCGGGGGGGGGAGGAGCTACGAGCAGTACTTC	CASSYRGGGRSYEQYF
-	TRBJ2-7	TRBV6-5	-	TGTGCCAGCAGTTACGGAGTTAAGGGAGCCTACTACGAGCAGTACTTC	CASSYGVKGAYYEQYF
-	TRBJ2-1	TRBV20-1	few	TGCAGTGCTAGAGCTCGGCACCGGGGAACTAATGAGCAGTTCTTC	CSARARHRGTNEQFF
TRBD1	TRBJ1-1	TRBV7-2	-	TGTGCCAGCAGCTCCGGGACAGGGGAGACAACTTTCTTT	CASSSGTGETTFF
TRBD2	TRBJ2-5	TRBV10-3	few	TGTGCCATCAGCGAAAGACTAGCGGTAACGAGTCAAGAGACCCAGTACTTC	CAISERLAVTSQETQYF
-	TRBJ2-7	TRBV28	-	TGTGCCAGCAGTTTGCCGGACGAGCAGTACTTC	CASSLPDEQYF
-	TRBJ2-1	TRBV11-1	-	TGTGCCAGCAGCTTAGGCCGCTCCAATGAGCAGTTCTTC	CASSLGRSNEQFF
-	TRBJ2-7	TRBV4-1	few	TGCGCCAGCAGCCAAACAGACTCTCGCGCCTACGAGCAGTACTTC	CASSQTDSRAYEQYF
-	TRBJ1-2	TRBV7-2	-	TGTGCCAGCAGCTTAGCACAAGGAGTTTATATTATCTATGGCTACACCTTC	CASSLAQGVYIIYGYTF
-	TRBJ2-7	TRBV20-1	once	TGCAGTGCTCCGGTGGGGGCTTCTACGTCCGAGCAGTACTTC	CSAPVGASTSEQYF
TRBD1	TRBJ2-5	TRBV5-1	-	TGCGCCAGCAGCTTGGGCCCTAACAGGGGTGAGACCCAGTACTTC	CASSLGPNRGETQYF
-	TRBJ2-7	TRBV4-1	-	TGCGCCAGCAGCCAAGATGGGTTAATGGACATCCAGACCTACGAGCAGTACTTC	CASSQDGLMDIQTYEQYF
-	TRBJ2-7	TRBV28	-	TGTGCCAGCAGCCCTCAGCGATACGAGCAGTACTTC	CASSPQRYEQYF
-	TRBJ2-4	TRBV29-1	few	TGCAGCGTTGAAGAGGGGGCTCTGGGAGAGCAGTACTTC	CSVEEGALGEQYF
TRBD1	TRBJ2-3	TRBV11-2	-	TGTGCCAGCAGCACCAGGACAGGCAACAAAGTAGATACGCAGTATTTT	CASSTRTGNKVDTQYF
-	TRBJ2-1	TRBV5-5	-	TGTGCCAGCAGCTTGGTCAGGGGTGTGAGGAATGAGCAGTTCTTC	CASSLVRGVRNEQFF